This T cell receptor beta chain is drawn from a study of cytomegalovirus exposure and HLA in healthy donors. The PCR was carried out with 60 Vbeta primers and 13 Jbeta primers. Libraries were prepared by immunoSEQ multiplex PCR; TCRdb keeps only in-frame clonotypes and omits some of them. In the table there are tens of thousands of clones, roughly 86% of which are singletons. Study-wide results and limits: Per a later analysis, approximately 16,000 TCR beta sequences showed association with HLA alleles at 0.05 false discovery rate. Specificity of a few CMV-associated chains for CMV antigens was verified in vitro.

Looked up from germline, CDR1 is SGHVS and CDR2 is FQNEAQ. This CDR3 has 14 residues. V dropped 1 base and J dropped 7; count of bases not matched to a gene: 0. A note on this clone: As yet, its antigen is unknown.

The receptor's source is a woman aged 18-29 years in good health and CMV-seropositive. The chain recombines TRBV7-8 with TRBJ1-5; 11 bases are a match to TRBD1. Sequenced: PBMCs. CDR3 nucleotide sequence: TGTGCCAGCAGCTTAGGGGACAGGGGGCAGCCCCAGCATTTT. Translated, it gives CASSLGDRGQPQHF.